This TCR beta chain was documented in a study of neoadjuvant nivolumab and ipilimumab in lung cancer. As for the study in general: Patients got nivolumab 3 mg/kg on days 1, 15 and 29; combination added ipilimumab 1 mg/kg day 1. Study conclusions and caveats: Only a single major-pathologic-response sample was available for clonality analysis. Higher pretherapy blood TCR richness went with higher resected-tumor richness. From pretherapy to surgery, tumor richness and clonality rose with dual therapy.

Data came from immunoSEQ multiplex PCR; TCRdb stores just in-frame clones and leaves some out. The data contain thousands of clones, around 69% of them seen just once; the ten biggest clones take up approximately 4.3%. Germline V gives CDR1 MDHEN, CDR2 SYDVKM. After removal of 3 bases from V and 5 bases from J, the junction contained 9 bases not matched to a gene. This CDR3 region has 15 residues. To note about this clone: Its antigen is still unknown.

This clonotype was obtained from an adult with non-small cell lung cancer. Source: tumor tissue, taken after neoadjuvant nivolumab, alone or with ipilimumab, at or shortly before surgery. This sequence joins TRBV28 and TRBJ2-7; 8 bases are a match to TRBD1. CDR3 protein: CASSFIDRGTDEQYF. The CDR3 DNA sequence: TGTGCCAGCAGTTTCATCGACAGGGGCACCGACGAGCAGTACTTC.